The 25 T cell receptor beta chains below come from one sample, sequenced in a study of blood T cell repertoires in COVID-19. Profiled with immunoSEQ multiplex PCR; TCRdb holds only in-frame clones, not every one. The top ten hold about 2.8% of the sample, which has about 190,000 clones, around 80% seen once. The source material was peripheral blood. The origin of the receptors is a woman aged 80 or over with active or convalescent COVID-19.

The rearrangement joins TRBV6-6 to TRBJ2-3, with 8 bases fitting TRBD1. V lost 7 bases, J lost 1 base, and 7 bases stayed unmatched. This CDR3 has 15 amino acids. Germline V gene sequence: CDR1 MNHNY, CDR2 SVGAGI (reference sequence). The CDR3 DNA reads as TGTGCCAGCACAGAGACAGGGGTTGGCACAGATACGCAGTATTTT. It encodes CASTETGVGTDTQYF.

This clone has only one observation. The rearrangement links TRBV19 to TRBJ1-3; D might be TRBD1 (6 bases). Germline-derived CDR1 and CDR2 are LNHDA and SQIVND (reference sequence). With 3 bases removed from V and 1 base from J, the gap between germline ends came to 13 bases. The length of the CDR3 is 16 residues. CDR3 residues: CASSISQGSSGNTIYF. CDR3 bases: TGTGCCAGTAGTATTTCCCAGGGGTCTTCTGGAAACACCATATATTTT.

This chain connects TRBV3-1 (or the pseudogene TRBV3-2) to TRBJ1-4; unclear D gene. The CDR3 spans 14 residues. CDR1 LGHDT and CDR2 YNNKEL come from the germline V gene (reference sequence). The V gene lost 4 bases and the J gene lost 0 bases, with 6 bases spanning the gap. The CDR3 protein is CASSPGTTNEKLFF. The CDR3 DNA reads TGTGCCAGCAGCCCCGGGACAACTAATGAAAAACTGTTTTTT.

The rearrangement joins TRBV4-2 to TRBJ2-3; TRBD1 matches 12 bases. The CDR3 loop spans 16 amino acids. The germline V gene encodes CDR1 LGHNA and CDR2 YNFKEQ. V shed 0 bases and J 7 bases; nucleotides not matched to a gene: 5. DNA for the CDR3: TGTGCCAGCAGCCAAGATGGGGACAGGGGGCGAAATACGCAGTATTTT. It specifies CASSQDGDRGRNTQYF.

The chain joins TRBV9 to TRBJ1-1, with D possibly TRBD1 on 5 matching bases. Germline V gene lookup returns CDR1 SGDLS and CDR2 YYNGEE. The CDR3 extends over 13 amino acids. V lost 2 bases and J lost 1, with 6 bases in between. The CDR3 here is CASSVQGNTEAFF. CDR3 nucleotides: TGTGCCAGCAGCGTGCAGGGGAACACTGAAGCTTTCTTT. The full variable domain, its missing parts supplied by reference TRBV9 and TRBJ1-1, is DSGVTQTPKHLITATGQRVTLRCSPRSGDLSVYWYQQSLDQGLQFLIQYYNGEERAKGNILERFSAQQFPDLHSELNLSSLELGDSALYFCASSVQGNTEAFFGQGTRLTVV.

V gene TRBV19 combines with J gene TRBJ2-6, with a weak D call TRBD1 (5 bases). The CDR3 has 16 residues. Germline CDR1 reads LNHDA; CDR2 reads SQIVND (reference sequence). V gave up 7 bases and J gave up 0 bases, with 13 bases separating them. The CDR3: CASTAGMGSGANVLTF. The CDR3 nucleotides are TGTGCCAGTACGGCAGGGATGGGCTCTGGGGCCAACGTCCTGACTTTC.

Turning to this clone: Other DNA sequences from this sample encode an identical CDR3 as well. The chain carries TRBV9 and TRBJ2-1, with D maybe TRBD2 (6 bases). The CDR3 consists of 15 residues. V was shortened by 0 bases and J by 2 bases, with 9 bases between the two germline ends. Germline lookup yields CDR1 SGDLS and CDR2 YYNGEE. In DNA form, the CDR3 reads TGTGCCAGCAGCGTAGGCGGAGGGACCTACAATGAGCAGTTCTTC. It yields the protein CASSVGGGTYNEQFF.

CDR3 in DNA: TGTGCCACCAGCAGGTTCTGGGGGGGGTTGGAGACCCAGTACTTC. Amino acids: CATSRFWGGLETQYF. This sequence joins TRBV15 and TRBJ2-5, with 7 bases lining up with TRBD2. Trimming removed 3 bases from V and 5 bases from J; junction bases left unmatched: 9. The germline V gene has CDR1 LNHNV and CDR2 YYDKDF (reference sequence). The CDR3 contains 15 residues. The full variable domain, in which reference TRBV15 and TRBJ2-5 provide the parts outside the CDR3, is DAMVIQNPRYQVTQFGKPVTLSCSQTLNHNVMYWYQQKSSQAPKLLFHYYDKDFNNEADTPDNFQSRRPNTSFCFLDIRSPGLGDTAMYLCATSRFWGGLETQYFGPGTRLLVL.

The table lists this clone with a few counts. The chain recombines TRBV10-3 with TRBJ1-5, with 7 positions matching TRBD1. CDR3 length: 13 residues. J lost 5 bases, V lost 10 bases, and 8 bases had no gene match. CDR1 is ENHRY, CDR2 SYGVKD, per germline. The CDR3 region is CASRQGSDQPQHF. The CDR3, as DNA: TGTGCCAGCAGACAGGGATCCGATCAGCCCCAGCATTTT.

The V and J genes are TRBV6-6 and TRBJ2-7; D is undetermined. This CDR3 has 11 residues. Germline V lookup: CDR1 MNHNY, CDR2 SVGAGI (reference sequence). V was shortened by 6 bases and J by 4 bases, with 7 bases between the two germline ends. CDR3 bases: TGTGCCAGCAGCCCCTTATACGAGCAGTACTTC. Protein: CASSPLYEQYF.

The chain is built from TRBV9 and TRBJ2-3; 11 bases line up with TRBD2. The V and J ends lost 4 bases and 2 bases, in that order; junction bases with no gene match: 6. Germline loops: CDR1 SGDLS, CDR2 YYNGEE. The CDR3 totals 16 residues. CDR3 sequence reads: CASSSLAGGNTDTQYF. Here the CDR3 DNA reads TGTGCCAGCAGCTCCCTAGCGGGGGGCAACACAGATACGCAGTATTTT.

A few counts support this clone. The chain combines TRBV10-2 with TRBJ1-1; a weak D match, TRBD1 (6 bases). V lost 8 bases and J lost 1, with 17 bases in between. The CDR3 is 15 residues long. Germline CDR1 is WSHSY and CDR2 is SAAADI. The DNA for the CDR3 is TGCGCCAGCTCTCTTACGGGGGGACAGAACACTGAAGCTTTCTTT. Protein sequence: CASSLTGGQNTEAFF.

The gene calls are TRBV7-2 and TRBJ2-1, with 8 bases lining up with TRBD1. This CDR3 region has 15 residues. Looked up from germline, CDR1 is SGHTA and CDR2 is FQGNSA. V shed 5 bases and J 4 bases; nucleotides not matched to a gene: 7. This CDR3 reads CASSTDRGSYNEQFF. The CDR3 DNA is TGTGCCAGCAGCACCGACAGGGGATCGTACAATGAGCAGTTCTTC.

The chain has TRBV4-2 and TRBJ2-4; 7 nucleotides line up with TRBD1. V lost 1 base and J lost 6; bases outside the gene matches: 6. The germline V gene has CDR1 LGHNA and CDR2 YNFKEQ. This CDR3 is built from 15 residues. The CDR3 is CASSQGARDRNIQYF. CDR3 in DNA: TGTGCCAGCAGCCAAGGGGCCCGGGACAGAAACATTCAGTACTTC.

The rearrangement links TRBV5-1 to TRBJ2-3, with 10 bases aligning to TRBD2. The CDR3 consists of 18 residues. The V gene end was trimmed by 5 bases and the J gene end by 0 bases; junction bases not matched to a gene: 12. Per the germline V gene, CDR1 is SGHRS and CDR2 is YFSETQ. The CDR3 protein is CASRDFLAGASSTDTQYF. CDR3 DNA sequence: TGCGCCAGCAGGGATTTTCTAGCGGGGGCCTCAAGCACAGATACGCAGTATTTT.

The genes are TRBV9 and TRBJ1-1; D gene ambiguous. This CDR3 region has 15 residues. Between the trimmed V and J ends, which lost 0 bases and 2 bases, there was a span of 11 bases. Germline V gene sequence: CDR1 SGDLS, CDR2 YYNGEE. The CDR3 here is CASSVASIGNTEAFF. The CDR3 nucleotides are TGTGCCAGCAGCGTAGCTTCCATCGGTAACACTGAAGCTTTCTTT.

The CDR3 loop reads CASSLIQGNQPQHF. As DNA, the CDR3 is TGTGCCAGCAGTCTAATACAGGGCAATCAGCCCCAGCATTTT. The chain combines TRBV27 with TRBJ1-5; weak D call: TRBD1 (5 bases). Germline V gene sequence: CDR1 MNHEY, CDR2 SMNVEV (reference sequence). This CDR3 is built from 14 residues. With 5 bases removed from V and 2 bases from J, the gap between germline ends came to 10 bases.

This chain uses TRBV5-1 with TRBJ1-4; D is ambiguous. Germline-derived CDR1 and CDR2 are SGHRS and YFSETQ. CDR3 size: 14 residues. The V end lost 2 bases, the J end lost 6 bases, and 11 bases lay between the germline ends. In DNA form, the CDR3 reads TGCGCCAGCAGCTTTGCAGGTTCGGATGAAAAACTGTTTTTT. Amino acid sequence: CASSFAGSDEKLFF. The complete variable domain, with remaining parts taken from reference TRBV5-1 and TRBJ1-4, reads KAGVTQTPRYLIKTRGQQVTLSCSPISGHRSVSWYQQTPGQGLQFLFEYFSETQRNKGNFPGRFSGRQFSNSRSEMNVSTLELGDSALYLCASSFAGSDEKLFFGSGTQLSVL.

The rearrangement links TRBV5-1 to TRBJ2-3; 13 bases fit TRBD2. This CDR3 spans 18 amino acids. CDR1 and CDR2 (germline): SGHRS, YFSETQ. J lost 1 base, V lost 1 base, and 6 bases had no gene match. For the CDR3, the DNA is TGCGCCAGCAGCTTGCGACGGACTAGCGGGGGCCGCACAGATACGCAGTATTTT. Translated, it gives CASSLRRTSGGRTDTQYF.

The V and J genes are TRBV6-5 and TRBJ1-3; 7 nucleotides agree with TRBD1. CDR1 and CDR2 from the germline V gene are MNHEY and SVGAGI. V lost 10 bases, J lost 0 bases, and 3 bases stayed unmatched. The CDR3 has 13 residues. CDR3 protein: CATGQDSGNTIYF. CDR3 nucleotides: TGTGCCACCGGACAGGACTCTGGAAACACCATATATTTT.

This chain connects TRBV5-1 to TRBJ1-2; 7 bases match TRBD1. The CDR3 spans 13 residues. V lost 0 bases, J lost 5 bases, and 1 base stayed unmatched. Germline loops: CDR1 SGHRS, CDR2 YFSETQ. The CDR3 spells CASSLEGQYGYTF. The CDR3 DNA reads as TGCGCCAGCAGCTTGGAGGGACAGTATGGCTACACCTTC.

This chain links TRBV21-1 with TRBJ1-2; TRBD1 is the table's D call, not checked against the DNA. TRBV21-1 is reported as a pseudogene. The CDR3 consists of 14 residues. The CDR3 spells CASSIRDRVYGYTF. The CDR3 DNA follows: TGTGCCAGCAGCATCCGGGACAGGGTCTATGGCTACACCTTC.

This chain links TRBV2 with TRBJ2-7, with D maybe TRBD1 (6 bases). The CDR3 consists of 14 residues. The germline gives CDR1 SNHLY, CDR2 FYNNEI. V shed 1 base and J shed 9 bases, with 16 bases lying between them. The CDR3 region has the DNA TGTGCCAGCAGTGAAGGGTGGACAGAAAGTTTGCAGTACTTC. It encodes CASSEGWTESLQYF.

The CDR3, as DNA: TGTGCCAGCAGCTTACTCGGGTTTCAAGAGACCCAGTACTTC. It specifies CASSLLGFQETQYF. J is TRBJ2-5 and V is TRBV7-7; D not certain. Trimming cost V 2 bases and J 2 bases, with 9 bases left between them. The CDR3 has 14 amino acids. Germline V gives CDR1 SSHAT, CDR2 FNYEAQ (reference sequence).

The chain is built from TRBV5-1 and TRBJ2-1, with 7 positions matching TRBD1. After removal of 6 bases from V and 7 bases from J, the junction contained 4 bases not matched to a gene. The CDR3 is made up of 12 amino acids. The V gene's germline CDR1 is SGHRS and CDR2 YFSETQ. The CDR3 DNA reads as TGCGCCAGCAACCTACAGGGGAATGAGCAGTTCTTC. It encodes CASNLQGNEQFF.